This T cell receptor (beta chain) was retrieved from a study of cytomegalovirus exposure and HLA in healthy donors (dated by TCRdb to 2016 to 2017). Looking at the study overall: An earlier analysis of some 620 of the donors reported about 280 Gb of sequence data and some 110 million unique TCR beta sequences obtained from about 200 million T cells. Approximately 310 gigabases of sequencing data and around 90 million unique TCR sequences made up an early release that covered approximately 620 HLA-typed donors. Among the roughly 430 genotyped donors, around 81% belonged to the genetic ancestry cluster associated with self-reported Caucasian donors. The study aimed to test whether signatures of past pathogen exposure could be identified by cataloging public T cell receptors. Using immunosequencing, the study profiled T cell repertoires from around 680 subjects and related those repertoires to cytomegalovirus serostatus. Along with the roughly 670-subject first cohort, a separate validation cohort of over a hundred different subjects was used. To predict cytomegalovirus infection status, the study combined high-throughput TCR immunosequencing, statistical association of individual TCRs with disease status, and machine learning. To study patterns of TCR occurrence, a later analysis re-analyzed previously published TCR beta repertoires from 666 donors and added high-resolution HLA genotyping. Rather than using new phenotypic data, the later analysis identified candidate immune exposures from TCR beta sequences and from how often those sequences occurred across donors. To decide whether each TCR beta V gene segment behaved as functional or pseudogenic, an earlier analysis of some 600 of the donors relied on high-throughput TCR beta sequencing. Donor age, sex, ethnicity and CMV serostatus were compiled together with the repertoire data. A later genetic analysis used genome-wide SNP genotypes for 398 of the 666 donors, treating that subset as a discovery cohort. Every repertoire in the discovery cohort had been generated on one and the same sequencing platform. HLA typing included class I and class II loci at four-digit resolution. The number of typed donors differed by locus: roughly 629-640 for A, B, C, DRB1 and DQB1; approximately 520 for DQA1; roughly 600 for DPA1; and approximately 450 for DPB1. Because of strong linkage in the cohort, roughly five DR-DQ haplotypes were treated as single units for association and clustering. Among some 400 genotyped donors of the cohort, an average of roughly 230,000 unique TCR beta nucleotide sequences was sequenced per donor, of which 15% to 20% were non-productive. Broader findings and caveats from the paper: Cytomegalovirus status was reported to be diagnosed by the classifier with high specificity and sensitivity in both the original and validation cohorts. Most TCR sequences were observed very rarely across donors, whereas some public TCRs were present in many individuals. A cluster of highly shared sequence variants was judged likely to be a technical artifact of the sequencing pipeline. In a later genetic analysis, a missense DCLRE1C variant was associated with V-gene and J-gene trimming of TCR beta chains, and the association was replicated in an independent cohort. In vitro tests confirmed that a few of the cytomegalovirus-associated TCR beta chains recognize cytomegalovirus antigens. A later analysis found that TCR association rates varied across HLA loci, with DRB1 alleles showing the most associated TCRs and HLA-C alleles the fewest. Most CMV-associated TCR beta chains appeared to be HLA-restricted in a later analysis, and the HLA associations seemed to be driven largely by CMV exposure. Compared with equally common non-associated chains, HLA-associated TCR beta chains in a later analysis were more clonally expanded and had lower generation probabilities. A further reported finding was that TCR beta sequences accurately predicted the HLA-A and HLA-B alleles for most subjects in the first cohort. This cohort had only TCR beta chains sequenced, and the lack of alpha or paired-chain data limited which features could be detected. The authors suggested that the approach could potentially be extended to other disease states and immunological phenotypes. Correlated functional status among segregating V segments might be attributable to linkage disequilibrium, but an unknown experimental factor could not be ruled out. When HLA alleles, especially DR and DQ, strongly co-occurred, TCR associations were difficult to assign to individual alleles. A later genetic analysis reported fewer N-insertions in productive TCRs among donors in an Asian-associated ancestry cluster than the roughly 640-donor mean. Approximately 18 rarely observed V segments, including chromosome 9 orphons, were excluded from the earlier analysis of approximately 600 of the donors because counts were too low. In a later analysis, several top co-occurrence clusters were reported to appear linked to parvovirus B19, influenza, CMV and Epstein-Barr virus. Because HLA typing was missing for some donors at each locus, association tests included only the typed subset. Because the 87-base-pair reads could not distinguish some IMGT-functional V segments, including TRBV6-2 and TRBV6-3, those segments were excluded. Sequencing depth was assumed to be roughly uniform across donors in the presence/absence analyses, though that assumption may not hold. In an earlier analysis of roughly 500 of the donors, most TCR beta V segments appeared in productive rearrangements about 90% or about 30% of the time, broadly matching IMGT annotations. The only immune exposure information available for the cohort was CMV serostatus. In the study, approximately 160 TCR beta chains were listed as associated with cytomegalovirus. At a false discovery rate of 0.05, a later analysis linked 16,951 TCR beta sequences to specific HLA alleles.

Libraries were prepared through the immunoSEQ multiplex PCR assay. The multiplex PCR relied on a mix of 60 forward primers for TCR Vbeta segments and 13 reverse primers for TCR Jbeta segments. The CDR3 region of rearranged TCR beta genes was amplified from genomic DNA by a multiplex PCR assay. The amplified TCR beta libraries were sequenced on the Illumina HiSeq System as 87-base-pair reads. Per the original workflow: Across the 600 to 700 repertoires, a later analysis counted tens of millions of unique TCR beta chains, 9.5 million to 13 million of which were shared by at least two donors. To remove PCR and sequencing errors, raw reads were error-corrected and collapsed into unique sequences using a nearest-neighbor algorithm that merged closely related sequences. CDR3 sequences were aligned to IMGT reference sequences to assign V, D and J gene segments. Each retained sequence needed at least a six-nucleotide match to both a V gene segment and a J gene segment. Rearrangements were called productive when the CDR3 lacked stop codons and stayed in frame with V and J; all others were non-productive. Following IMGT convention, CDR3 was defined as the stretch from the second conserved V-encoded cysteine to the conserved J-encoded phenylalanine. Sequences without an unambiguous match to a single V gene segment were excluded from the earlier analysis of a few hundred of the donors. In an earlier analysis of about 590 of the donors, a V segment was called functional when productive rearrangements were above 56.7%, and segregating when the standard deviation between donors exceeded 5%. To diagnose cytomegalovirus status from the catalog of TCR beta chain sequences, a statistical classification framework was built. A later analysis assigned V and J genes by comparing TCR nucleotide sequences with IMGT/GENE-DB human TR gene sequences. The TCRdist pipeline was used in a later analysis to assign CDR3 sequences and most-parsimonious VDJ recombination scenarios. In a later analysis, each TCR beta chain was defined by its CDR3 amino acid sequence together with its V-gene family, and reads lacking a unique V-gene family were excluded. In a later analysis, a few hundred highly shared, low-generation-probability nucleotide sequences were removed to address suspected cross-contamination and a sequencing artifact. For each public chain, a later analysis derived a clonal expansion index from normalized ranks of inferred template counts within each repertoire. In a later analysis, generation probabilities were computed with a VDJ recombination model fitted to out-of-frame rearrangements, and the resulting probabilities were checked against IGoR. Hypergeometric tests were used in a later analysis to score TCR-TCR, TCR-HLA and TCR-CMV co-occurrence, with a repertoire-size bias correction applied to the TCR pairs. A later analysis estimated false discovery rates by permuting HLA or CMV assignments 20 times. In a later analysis, co-occurring TCRs were grouped with DBSCAN, and TCRdist sequence similarity was added when clustering was performed within HLA-allele-positive subsets. Co-occurrence clustering excluded repertoires with fewer than 30,000 or more than 120,000 public chains, plus five with anomalous nucleotide sharing. The clones in this table, taken by TCRdb from immuneACCESS, are in-frame only. Not every clone is retained; where verified, under half of the shortfall comes from an unresolved V gene, and the cause of the rest is unknown. V and J calls and clone size are as listed in that table; D and trimming were resolved from the DNA. In this sample the table shows 100,000 to 150,000 clones, 80% to 90% of which occur a single time. The ten top clones hold approximately 3.8% of the sample.

In its sample, this clone was seen a few times. Its antigen specificity is not known. Base quality data are lacking; no much larger clone is found one base away. CDR3 length: 15 amino acids, cysteine to phenylalanine. The CDR3 DNA has 45 bases and is translated from base 1. From a lookup of the germline V gene, CDR1 and CDR2 are SGHRS and YFSETQ. The junction shows trimming of 0 bases on V and 3 bases on J, plus 12 bases between the germline ends. The cohort was made up of 500 to 850 healthy bone marrow donors. All cohort members were sampled while nominally healthy, although unrecorded immune exposures were likely present. The donor was CMV seropositive and belonged to the group of a few hundred seropositive cohort members. A peripheral blood sample was provided by each donor, and peripheral blood mononuclear cells were used for TCR beta sequencing. The Qiagen DNeasy Blood Extraction Kit was used to extract genomic DNA from the blood cell samples.

The specimen was PBMCs. The chain is assembled from TRBV5-1 and TRBJ2-5, with a tentative D gene TRBD2 over 5 matching bases. This sequence originates from a woman aged 40 to 55 in good health and CMV-seropositive. The nucleotides are TGCGCCAGCAGCTTGGTGTTAGCGCAAGAAGAGACCCAGTACTTC. It is translated as CASSLVLAQEETQYF.